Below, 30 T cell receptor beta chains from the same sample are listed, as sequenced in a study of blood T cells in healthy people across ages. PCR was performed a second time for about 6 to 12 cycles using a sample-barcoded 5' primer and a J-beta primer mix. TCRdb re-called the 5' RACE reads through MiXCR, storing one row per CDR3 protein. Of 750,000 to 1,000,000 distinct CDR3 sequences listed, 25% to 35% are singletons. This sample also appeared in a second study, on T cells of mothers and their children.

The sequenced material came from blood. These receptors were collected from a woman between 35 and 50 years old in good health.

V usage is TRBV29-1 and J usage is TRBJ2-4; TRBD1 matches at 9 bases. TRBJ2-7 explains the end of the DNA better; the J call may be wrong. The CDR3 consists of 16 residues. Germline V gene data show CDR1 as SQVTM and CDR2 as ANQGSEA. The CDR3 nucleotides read TGCAGCGTTGAAGACCCCGGGGACAGGGCGGGTCGCGAGCAGTACTTC. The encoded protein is CSVEDPGDRAGREQYF.

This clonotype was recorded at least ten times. CDR3 in amino acids: CASLPNRDRGYEQYF. CDR3 DNA sequence: TGTGCCAGCCTCCCTAACCGGGACAGGGGCTACGAGCAGTACTTC. The rearrangement uses TRBV28 and TRBJ2-7; 10 positions match TRBD1. With 8 bases clipped from V and 3 bases from J, the junction kept 10 bases outside the gene matches. CDR3 size: 15 residues. The germline gives CDR1 MDHEN, CDR2 SYDVKM.

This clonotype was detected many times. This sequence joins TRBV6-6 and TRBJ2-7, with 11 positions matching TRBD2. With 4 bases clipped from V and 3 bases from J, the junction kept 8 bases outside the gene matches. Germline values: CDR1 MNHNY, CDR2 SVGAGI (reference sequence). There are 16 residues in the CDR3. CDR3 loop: CASSSLTSGEDYEQYF. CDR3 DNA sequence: TGTGCCAGCAGTTCCTTGACTAGCGGGGAAGACTACGAGCAGTACTTC.

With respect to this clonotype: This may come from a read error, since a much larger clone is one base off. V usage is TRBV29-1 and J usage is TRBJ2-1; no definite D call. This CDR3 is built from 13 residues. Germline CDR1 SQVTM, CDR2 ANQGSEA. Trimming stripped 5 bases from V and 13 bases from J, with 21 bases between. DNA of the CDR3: TGCAGCGTTTCTCACAGTATTCAAGAGACCCAGTTCTTC. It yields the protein CSVSHSIQETQFF.

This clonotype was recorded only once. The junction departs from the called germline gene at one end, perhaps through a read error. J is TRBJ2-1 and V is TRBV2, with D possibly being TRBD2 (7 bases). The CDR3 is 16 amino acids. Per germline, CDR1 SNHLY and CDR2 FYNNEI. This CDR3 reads CAGSEFWGASGNEQFF. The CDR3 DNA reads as TGTGCCGGCAGTGAATTTTGGGGGGCTAGCGGCAATGAGCAGTTCTTC. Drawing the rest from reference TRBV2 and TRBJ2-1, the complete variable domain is EPEVTQTPSHQVTQMGQEVILRCVPISNHLYFYWYRQILGQKVEFLVSFYNNEISEKSEIFDDQFSVERPDGSNFTLKIRSTKLEDSAMYFCAGSEFWGASGNEQFFGPGTRLTVL.

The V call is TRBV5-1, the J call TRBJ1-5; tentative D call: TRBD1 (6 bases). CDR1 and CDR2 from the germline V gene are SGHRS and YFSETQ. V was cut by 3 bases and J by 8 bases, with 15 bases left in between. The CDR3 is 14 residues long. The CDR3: CASSSGTSREPQHF. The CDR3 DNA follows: TGCGCCAGCAGCTCCGGGACATCAAGGGAGCCCCAGCATTTT.

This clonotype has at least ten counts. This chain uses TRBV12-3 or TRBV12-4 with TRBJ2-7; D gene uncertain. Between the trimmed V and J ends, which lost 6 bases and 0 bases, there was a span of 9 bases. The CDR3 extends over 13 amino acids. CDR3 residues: CASRSDSSYEQYF. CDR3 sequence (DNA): TGTGCCAGCAGATCAGATAGCTCCTACGAGCAGTACTTC.

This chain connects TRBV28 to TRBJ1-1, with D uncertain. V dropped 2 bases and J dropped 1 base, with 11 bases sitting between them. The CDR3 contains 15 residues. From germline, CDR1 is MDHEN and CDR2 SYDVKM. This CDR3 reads CASSLTPGPNTEAFF. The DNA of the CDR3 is TGTGCCAGCAGTTTAACCCCAGGACCGAACACTGAAGCTTTCTTT.

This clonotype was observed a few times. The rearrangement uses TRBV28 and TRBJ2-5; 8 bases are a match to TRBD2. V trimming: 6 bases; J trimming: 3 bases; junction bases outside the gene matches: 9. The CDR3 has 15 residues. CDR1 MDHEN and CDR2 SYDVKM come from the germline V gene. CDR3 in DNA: TGTGCCAGCAGCCTCAGCGCGGGGGGAAAAGAGACCCAGTACTTC. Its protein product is CASSLSAGGKETQYF. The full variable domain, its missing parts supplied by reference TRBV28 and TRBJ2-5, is DVKVTQSSRYLVKRTGEKVFLECVQDMDHENMFWYRQDPGLGLRLIYFSYDVKMKEKGDIPEGYSVSREKKERFSLILESASTNQTSMYLCASSLSAGGKETQYFGPGTRLLVL.

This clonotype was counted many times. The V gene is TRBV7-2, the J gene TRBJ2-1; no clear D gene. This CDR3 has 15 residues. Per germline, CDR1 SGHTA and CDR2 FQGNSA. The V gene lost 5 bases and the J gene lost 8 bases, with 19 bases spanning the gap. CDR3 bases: TGTGCCAGCAGCCCCTCCCCCGGCAGGTCCCATGAGCAGTTCTTC. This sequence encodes CASSPSPGRSHEQFF.

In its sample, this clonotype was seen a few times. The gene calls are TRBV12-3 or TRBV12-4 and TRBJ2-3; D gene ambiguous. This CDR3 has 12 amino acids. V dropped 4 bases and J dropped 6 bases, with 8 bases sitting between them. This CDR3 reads CASSSLRDTQYF. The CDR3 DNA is TGTGCCAGCAGTTCCCTTCGGGATACGCAGTATTTT.

The CDR3 spells CASSLLSFSTGPFRYGYTF. CDR3 sequence (DNA): TGTGCCAGCAGCTTGCTCTCGTTCTCGACAGGACCCTTTAGATATGGCTACACCTTC. The gene calls are TRBV7-8 and TRBJ1-2, with D maybe TRBD1 (6 bases). The germline gives CDR1 SGHVS, CDR2 FQNEAQ. V lost 3 bases to trimming and J lost 5 bases, with 28 bases between them. The CDR3 sequence is 19 residues long.

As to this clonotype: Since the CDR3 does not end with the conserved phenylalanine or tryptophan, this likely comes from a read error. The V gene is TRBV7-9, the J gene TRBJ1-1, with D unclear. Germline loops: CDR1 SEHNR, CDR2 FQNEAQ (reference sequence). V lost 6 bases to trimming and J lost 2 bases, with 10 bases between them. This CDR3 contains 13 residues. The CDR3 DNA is TGTGCCAGCAGTCACAATACCAACACTGAAGCTTTCCTT. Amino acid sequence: CASSHNTNTEAFL.

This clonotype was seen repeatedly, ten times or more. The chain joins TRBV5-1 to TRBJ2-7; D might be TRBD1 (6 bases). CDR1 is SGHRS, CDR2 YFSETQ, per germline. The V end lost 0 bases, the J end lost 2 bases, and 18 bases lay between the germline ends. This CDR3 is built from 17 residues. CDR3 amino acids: CASSLEPSGTSAYEQYF. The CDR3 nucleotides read TGCGCCAGCAGCTTGGAGCCTTCCGGGACATCGGCCTACGAGCAGTACTTC.

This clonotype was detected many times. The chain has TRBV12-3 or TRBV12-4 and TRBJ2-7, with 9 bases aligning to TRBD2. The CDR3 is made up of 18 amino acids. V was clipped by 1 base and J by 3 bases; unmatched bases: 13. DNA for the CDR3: TGTGCCAGCAGTTTAGGGCTACGTTTGGGCGGGGGGGACTACGAGCAGTACTTC. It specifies CASSLGLRLGGGDYEQYF.

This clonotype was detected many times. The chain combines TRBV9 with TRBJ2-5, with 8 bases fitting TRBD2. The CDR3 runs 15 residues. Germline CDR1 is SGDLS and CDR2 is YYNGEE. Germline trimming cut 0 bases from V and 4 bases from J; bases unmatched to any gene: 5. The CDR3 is CASSVAGGARETQYF. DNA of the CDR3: TGTGCCAGCAGCGTAGCCGGGGGGGCCAGAGAGACCCAGTACTTC.

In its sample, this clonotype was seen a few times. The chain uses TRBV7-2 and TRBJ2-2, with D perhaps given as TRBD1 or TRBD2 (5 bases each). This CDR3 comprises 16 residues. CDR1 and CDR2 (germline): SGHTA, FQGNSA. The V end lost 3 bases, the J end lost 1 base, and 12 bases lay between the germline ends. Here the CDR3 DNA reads TGTGCCAGCAGCTTCGAATCGGGACGGAACACCGGGGAGCTGTTTTTT. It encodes CASSFESGRNTGELFF.

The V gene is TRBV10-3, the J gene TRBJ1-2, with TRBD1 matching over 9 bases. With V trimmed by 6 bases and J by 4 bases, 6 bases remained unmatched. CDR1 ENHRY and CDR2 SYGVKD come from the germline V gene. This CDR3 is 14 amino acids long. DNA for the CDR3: TGTGCCATCAGGGGGGACAGGGAATCCTATGGCTACACCTTC. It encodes CAIRGDRESYGYTF.

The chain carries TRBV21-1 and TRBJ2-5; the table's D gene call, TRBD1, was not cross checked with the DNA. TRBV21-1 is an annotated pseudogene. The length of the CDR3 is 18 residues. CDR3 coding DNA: TGTGCCAGCACCCTCGGGGGACAGGGTGTAATCATGGTAGAGACCCAGTACTTC. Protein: CASTLGGQGVIMVETQYF.

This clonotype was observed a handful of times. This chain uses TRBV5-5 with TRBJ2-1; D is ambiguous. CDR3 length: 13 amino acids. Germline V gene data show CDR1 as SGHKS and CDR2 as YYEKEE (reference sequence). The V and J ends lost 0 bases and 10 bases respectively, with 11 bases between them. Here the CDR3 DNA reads TGTGCCAGCAGCTTGGCCGGCAAGATGGAGCAGTTCTTC. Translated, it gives CASSLAGKMEQFF.

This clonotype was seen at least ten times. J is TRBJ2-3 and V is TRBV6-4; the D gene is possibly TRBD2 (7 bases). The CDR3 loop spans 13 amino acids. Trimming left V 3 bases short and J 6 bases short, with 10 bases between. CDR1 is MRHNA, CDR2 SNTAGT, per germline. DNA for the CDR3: TGTGCCAGCAGTGAACAGGGAGGGGATACGCAGTATTTT. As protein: CASSEQGGDTQYF.

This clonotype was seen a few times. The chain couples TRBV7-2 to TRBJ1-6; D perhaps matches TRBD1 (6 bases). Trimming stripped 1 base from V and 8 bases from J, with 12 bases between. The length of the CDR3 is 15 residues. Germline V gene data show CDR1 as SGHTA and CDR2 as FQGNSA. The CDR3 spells CASSLDRTVDSPLHF. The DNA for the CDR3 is TGTGCCAGCAGCTTAGATCGGACAGTTGATTCACCCCTCCACTTT.

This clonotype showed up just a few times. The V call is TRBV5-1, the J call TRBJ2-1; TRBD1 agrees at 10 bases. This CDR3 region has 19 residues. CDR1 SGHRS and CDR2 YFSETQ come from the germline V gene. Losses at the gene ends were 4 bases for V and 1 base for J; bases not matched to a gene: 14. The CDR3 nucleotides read TGCGCCAGCAGCGTGCCGGGACAGGGGAATCCGCAATCCTACAATGAGCAGTTCTTC. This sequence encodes CASSVPGQGNPQSYNEQFF.

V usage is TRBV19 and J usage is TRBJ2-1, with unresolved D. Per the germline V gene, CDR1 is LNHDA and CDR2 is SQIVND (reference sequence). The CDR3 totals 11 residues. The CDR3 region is CATYGVNEQFF. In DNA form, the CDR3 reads TGTGCTACTTATGGGGTTAATGAGCAGTTCTTC.

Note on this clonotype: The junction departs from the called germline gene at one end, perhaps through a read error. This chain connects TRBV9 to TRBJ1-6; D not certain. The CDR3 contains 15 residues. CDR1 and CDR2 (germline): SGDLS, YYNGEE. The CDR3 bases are TGTGCCAGCAGCTTGGGTGGCTCCTATAGTTCACCCCTCCACTTT. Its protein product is CASSLGGSYSSPLHF. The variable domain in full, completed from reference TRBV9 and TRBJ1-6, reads DSGVTQTPKHLITATGQRVTLRCSPRSGDLSVYWYQQSLDQGLQFLIQYYNGEERAKGNILERFSAQQFPDLHSELNLSSLELGDSALYFCASSLGGSYSSPLHFGNGTRLTVT.

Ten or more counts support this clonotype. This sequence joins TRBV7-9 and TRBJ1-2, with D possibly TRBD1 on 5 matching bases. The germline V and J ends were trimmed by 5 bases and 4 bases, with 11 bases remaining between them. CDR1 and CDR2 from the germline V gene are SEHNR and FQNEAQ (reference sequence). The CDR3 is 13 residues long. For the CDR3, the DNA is TGTGCCAGCAGCGCGGACATGGTCTATGGCTACACCTTC. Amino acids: CASSADMVYGYTF.

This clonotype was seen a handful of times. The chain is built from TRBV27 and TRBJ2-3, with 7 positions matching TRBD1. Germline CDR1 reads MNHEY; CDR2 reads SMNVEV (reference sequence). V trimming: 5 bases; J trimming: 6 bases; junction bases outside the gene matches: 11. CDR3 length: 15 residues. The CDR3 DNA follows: TGTGCCAGCAGTGTGGACAGGCTCAAATTGGATACGCAGTATTTT. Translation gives CASSVDRLKLDTQYF.

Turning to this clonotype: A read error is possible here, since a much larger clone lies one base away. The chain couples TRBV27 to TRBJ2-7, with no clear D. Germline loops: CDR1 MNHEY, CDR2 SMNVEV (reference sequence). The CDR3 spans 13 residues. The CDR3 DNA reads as TGTGCCGGCAGTTTTACCAGGTACCACGAGCAGTACTTC. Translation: CAGSFTRYHEQYF.

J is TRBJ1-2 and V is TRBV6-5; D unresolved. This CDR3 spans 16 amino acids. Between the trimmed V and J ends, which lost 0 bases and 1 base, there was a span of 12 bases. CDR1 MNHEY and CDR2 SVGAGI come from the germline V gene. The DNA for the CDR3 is TGTGCCAGCAGTTACTCCATGGGAGGGCTTAACTATGGCTACACCTTC. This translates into CASSYSMGGLNYGYTF.

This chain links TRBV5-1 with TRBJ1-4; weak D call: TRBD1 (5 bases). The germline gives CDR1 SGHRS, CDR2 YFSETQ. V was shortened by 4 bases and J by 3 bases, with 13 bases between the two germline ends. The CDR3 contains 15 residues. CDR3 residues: CASSLPGGANEKLFF. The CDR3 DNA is TGCGCCAGCAGCCTCCCGGGGGGAGCTAATGAAAAACTGTTTTTT.